This is a list of T cell receptor beta chains from one sample in a study of blood T cell repertoires in COVID-19. The repertoire was sequenced with immunoSEQ multiplex PCR; TCRdb's copy has only in-frame clones and lacks some. This sample has about 120,000 clones, with 60% to 85% found just once. The sequenced sample was peripheral blood. Receptors were obtained from a man between 65 and 85 years old with acute or convalescent COVID-19. The CDR3 runs from the conserved cysteine through the conserved F or W. The D gene is left open where the match is weak. Not every row has a clone size; where given, it reads once, few, many or a size class.

d_gene | j_gene | abundance | v_gene | CDR3aa | CDR3nt
TRBD1 | TRBJ2-5 | NA | TRBV5-4 | CASSLSTPGTGRAQYF | TGTGCCAGCAGCTTGTCCACCCCCGGGACAGGGCGCGCCCAGTACTTC
NA | TRBJ1-5 | NA | TRBV4-2 | CASRGQSNQPQHF | TGTGCCAGCAGGGGGCAGAGCAATCAGCCCCAGCATTTT
NA | TRBJ2-5 | NA | TRBV7-6 | CASSLGTGRVETQYF | TGTGCCAGCAGCTTAGGGACAGGGAGGGTTGAGACCCAGTACTTC
NA | TRBJ1-3 | few | TRBV9 | CASSVELISGNTIYF | TGTGCCAGCAGCGTAGAACTGATCTCTGGAAACACCATATATTTT
TRBD2 | TRBJ2-1 | NA | TRBV19 | CASTKRGGINEQFF | TGTGCCAGTACCAAGCGGGGGGGCATCAATGAGCAGTTCTTC
TRBD1 | TRBJ2-5 | NA | TRBV9 | CASSSGQGTLETQYF | TGTGCCAGCAGCTCGGGACAGGGGACCTTAGAGACCCAGTACTTC
NA | TRBJ2-2 | NA | TRBV7-3 | CASSLSDGGPKELFF | TGTGCCAGCAGCTTAAGCGACGGCGGCCCAAAGGAGCTGTTTTTT
NA | TRBJ2-7 | once | TRBV14 | CASSQVYEQYF | TGTGCCAGCAGCCAAGTATATGAGCAGTACTTC
TRBD2 | TRBJ2-3 | NA | TRBV7-8 | CASRGLAGSTGTDTQYF | TGTGCCAGCAGGGGACTAGCGGGTTCTACGGGCACAGATACGCAGTATTTT
TRBD1 | TRBJ2-2 | NA | TRBV24-1 | CATSRQGAFTGELFF | TGTGCCACCAGTAGACAGGGGGCGTTCACCGGGGAGCTGTTTTTT
TRBD2 | TRBJ2-2 | NA | TRBV5-1 | CASRSGTSGGSYTGELFF | TGCGCCAGCAGGTCCGGGACTAGCGGGGGGTCGTACACCGGGGAGCTGTTTTTT
NA | TRBJ1-4 | NA | TRBV21-1 | CASSKVRAGKGEKLFF | TGTGCCAGCAGCAAAGTTCGGGCAGGGAAAGGAGAAAAACTGTTTTTT
NA | TRBJ2-5 | NA | TRBV6-1 | CASSEVWSGKYF | TGTGCCAGCAGTGAAGTTTGGAGCGGAAAGTACTTC
NA | TRBJ1-2 | NA | TRBV9 | CASSPADYGYTF | TGTGCCAGCAGTCCGGCGGACTATGGCTACACCTTC
TRBD1 | TRBJ1-4 | few | TRBV15 | CATSRDYDRVWFSLFF | TGTGCCACCAGCAGAGATTATGACAGGGTTTGGTTTAGCTTGTTTTTT
TRBD1 | TRBJ2-7 | NA | TRBV4-2 | CASSLRDRGYEQYF | TGTGCCAGCAGCCTCCGGGACAGGGGCTACGAGCAGTACTTC
NA | TRBJ1-5 | NA | TRBV6-5 | CASSTQVWSNQPQHF | TGTGCCAGCAGTACACAGGTGTGGAGCAATCAGCCCCAGCATTTT
TRBD1 | TRBJ1-2 | NA | TRBV10-3 | CASTGQVANYGYTF | TGTGCCTCAACTGGACAGGTAGCTAACTATGGCTACACCTTC
TRBD1 | TRBJ2-1 | NA | TRBV19 | CASSGLDRGNEQFF | TGTGCCAGTAGTGGTTTGGACAGGGGAAATGAGCAGTTCTTC
NA | TRBJ2-7 | NA | TRBV19 | CASTPGYSYEQYF | TGTGCCAGTACCCCAGGATACTCCTACGAGCAGTACTTC
NA | TRBJ1-5 | NA | TRBV21-1 | CASRRGNQPQHF | TGTGCCAGCCGACGGGGAAATCAGCCCCAGCATTTT
TRBD1 | TRBJ1-6 | NA | TRBV6-5 | CASSYEQGANSPLHF | TGTGCCAGCAGTTACGAACAGGGGGCTAATTCACCCCTCCACTTT
TRBD1 | TRBJ2-1 | NA | TRBV11-2 | CASRPTGGKSYNEQFF | TGTGCCAGCAGACCCACAGGGGGCAAATCCTACAATGAGCAGTTCTTC
TRBD1 | TRBJ1-2 | NA | TRBV19 | CASTGTDGYTF | TGTGCCAGTACAGGGACAGATGGCTACACCTTC
NA | TRBJ1-2 | NA | TRBV27 | CASSSRQANYYGYTF | TGTGCCAGCAGTTCCCGACAGGCAAATTACTATGGCTACACCTTC
TRBD2 | TRBJ2-3 | NA | TRBV9 | CASSVALSGGTDTQYF | TGTGCCAGCAGCGTAGCTCTTAGCGGGGGCACAGATACGCAGTATTTT
NA | TRBJ2-2 | NA | TRBV7-3 | CASSINRVNTGELFF | TGTGCCAGCAGCATAAACAGGGTTAACACCGGGGAGCTGTTTTTT
NA | TRBJ1-1 | once | TRBV5-6 | CASSLGGRQGVNTEAFF | TGTGCCAGCAGCTTGGGGGGTAGGCAGGGTGTGAACACTGAAGCTTTCTTT
TRBD2 | TRBJ2-7 | NA | TRBV4-2 | CASSQGPAGGEQYF | TGTGCCAGCAGCCAGGGCCCAGCGGGGGGCGAGCAGTACTTC
NA | TRBJ2-2 | NA | TRBV27 | CASSFLGSGGELFF | TGTGCCAGCAGTTTTCTAGGAAGCGGTGGGGAGCTGTTTTTT
NA | TRBJ1-1 | NA | TRBV4-2 | CASSQGIGQGYTEAFF | TGTGCCAGCAGCCAAGGCATCGGTCAGGGATACACTGAAGCTTTCTTT
NA | TRBJ1-4 | NA | TRBV7-2 | CASSLGGSLQWTNEKLFF | TGTGCCAGCAGCTTAGGCGGCAGCCTCCAGTGGACTAATGAAAAACTGTTTTTT
TRBD1 | TRBJ2-5 | NA | TRBV5-1 | CASRWDRDETQYF | TGCGCCAGCAGATGGGACAGGGATGAGACCCAGTACTTC
TRBD1 | TRBJ1-1 | NA | TRBV5-1 | CASSLERTGGTEAFF | TGCGCCAGCAGCTTGGAAAGGACAGGGGGCACTGAAGCTTTCTTT
TRBD1 | TRBJ2-1 | few | TRBV7-2 | CASSLGQLLYYNEQFF | TGTGCCAGCAGCTTGGGACAGCTCCTATACTACAATGAGCAGTTCTTC
TRBD1 | TRBJ1-2 | NA | TRBV12-3/TRBV12-4 | CASRTTGGIGYTF | TGTGCCAGCAGAACGACAGGGGGCATAGGCTACACCTTC
NA | TRBJ1-2 | NA | TRBV19 | CASSNFGGGEYGYTF | TGTGCCAGTAGTAACTTCGGGGGGGGAGAGTATGGCTACACCTTC
NA | TRBJ1-4 | once | TRBV3-1/TRBV3-2 | CASSLRQGTTNEKLFF | TGTGCCAGCAGCCTTCGCCAGGGTACAACTAATGAAAAACTGTTTTTT
NA | TRBJ2-1 | NA | TRBV7-2 | CASSLEIPTNEQFF | TGTGCCAGCAGCTTAGAAATCCCTACTAATGAGCAGTTCTTC
NA | TRBJ1-6 | few | TRBV4-2 | CASSQGHVENNSPLHF | TGTGCCAGCAGCCAGGGACATGTGGAGAATAATTCACCCCTCCACTTT
TRBD1 | TRBJ1-2 | NA | TRBV12-3/TRBV12-4 | CASSLRRGHGYTF | TGTGCCAGCAGTTTGAGGAGGGGGCATGGCTACACCTTC
NA | TRBJ1-1 | few | TRBV9 | CASSVVLGMGGEAFF | TGTGCCAGCAGCGTAGTCCTCGGGATGGGGGGTGAAGCTTTCTTT
TRBD1 | TRBJ2-3 | once | TRBV5-1 | CASSSGQGGTDTQYF | TGCGCCAGCAGCTCTGGACAGGGCGGCACAGATACGCAGTATTTT
NA | TRBJ2-1 | NA | TRBV7-8 | CASSLVDGDEQFF | TGTGCCAGCAGCTTAGTCGACGGGGATGAGCAGTTCTTC
TRBD1 | TRBJ1-2 | NA | TRBV20-1 | CSALRQGGYTF | TGCAGTGCATTGAGACAGGGGGGCTACACCTTC
NA | TRBJ2-5 | NA | TRBV3-1/TRBV3-2 | CASSQDPPGDTQYQETQYF | TGTGCCAGCAGCCAAGATCCCCCCGGGGACACCCAATACCAAGAGACCCAGTACTTC
NA | TRBJ1-1 | NA | TRBV18 | CASSPRIGALNTEAFF | TGTGCCAGCTCACCCCGAATAGGAGCTCTGAACACTGAAGCTTTCTTT
NA | TRBJ1-6 | many | TRBV5-6 | CASSLDRANSPLHF | TGTGCCAGCAGCTTGGACAGGGCTAATTCACCCCTCCACTTT
NA | TRBJ1-2 | NA | TRBV6-5 | CATSIGRAGGYTF | TGTGCCACCTCAATTGGCCGTGCAGGTGGCTACACCTTC
NA | TRBJ1-5 | few | TRBV27 | CASSATHSNQPQHF | TGTGCCAGCAGCGCAACACATAGCAATCAGCCCCAGCATTTT
NA | TRBJ1-6 | once | TRBV10-3 | CAIRAGENSPLHF | TGTGCCATCAGGGCAGGGGAGAATTCACCCCTCCACTTT
NA | TRBJ2-7 | NA | TRBV7-6 | CASSLSPGDYEQYF | TGTGCCAGCAGCTTATCTCCAGGGGACTACGAGCAGTACTTC
TRBD1 | TRBJ2-1 | NA | TRBV19 | CASSKTPGQGHNEQFF | TGTGCCAGTAGTAAAACCCCGGGACAGGGCCACAATGAGCAGTTCTTC
TRBD1 | TRBJ1-5 | few | TRBV3-1/TRBV3-2 | CASSLTGSNQPQHF | TGTGCCAGCAGCCTGACAGGGAGCAATCAGCCCCAGCATTTT
TRBD2 | TRBJ2-5 | NA | TRBV7-6 | CASSLGLAGTQETQYF | TGTGCCAGCAGCTTGGGACTAGCGGGGACGCAAGAGACCCAGTACTTC